Reported below is one TCR beta chain. This sample stems from a study of early T cells in non-severe SARS-CoV-2 infection. Germline CDR1 is SGHRS and CDR2 is YFSETQ. Trimming removed 4 bases from V and 4 bases from J; junction bases left unmatched: 6. The CDR3 extends over 14 amino acids. TCRdb recomputed calls from the 5' RACE reads with MiXCR, one row per CDR3 protein. The repertoire holds under 100,000 distinct CDR3 sequences, with roughly an eighth as singletons. Sequencing input: whole blood. The TCR originated in an adult who was a healthcare worker with PCR-confirmed SARS-CoV-2 infection or an uninfected control (not recorded which). The chain recombines TRBV5-1 with TRBJ2-7; 9 bases map to TRBD2. CDR3 sequence reads: CASSMGLAGYEQYF. Written as DNA, the CDR3 is TGCGCCAGCAGCATGGGACTAGCTGGATACGAGCAGTACTTC.